This TCR beta chain emerged from a study of T cell responses to AZD1222 COVID-19 vaccine. Germline V lookup: CDR1 ENHRY, CDR2 SYGVKD. Trimming stripped 3 bases from V and 1 base from J, with 7 bases between. This CDR3 region has 13 residues. TCRdb keeps only in-frame clones here, not all; method: immunoSEQ multiplex PCR. The sample lists 90,000 to 100,000 clones, roughly 90% seen once, with 7.5% in the top ten. The sequence came from an adult in good health. The V gene is TRBV10-3, the J gene TRBJ2-7; D is possibly TRBD1 (6 bases). Specimen: peripheral blood, collected on day 0 of AZD1222 vaccination. CDR3 sequence reads: CAISEGQSYEQYF. CDR3 DNA sequence: TGTGCCATCAGTGAAGGACAGTCCTACGAGCAGTACTTC.